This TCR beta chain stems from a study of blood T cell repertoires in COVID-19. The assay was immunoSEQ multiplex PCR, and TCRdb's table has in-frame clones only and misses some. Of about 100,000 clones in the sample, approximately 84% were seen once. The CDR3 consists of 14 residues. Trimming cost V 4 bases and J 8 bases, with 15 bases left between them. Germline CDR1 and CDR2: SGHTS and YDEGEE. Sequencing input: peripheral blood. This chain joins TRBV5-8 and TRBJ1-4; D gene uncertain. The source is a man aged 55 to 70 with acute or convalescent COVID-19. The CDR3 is CASSVPGAGEKLFF. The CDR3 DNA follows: TGTGCCAGCAGCGTACCGGGAGCGGGGGAAAAACTGTTTTTT. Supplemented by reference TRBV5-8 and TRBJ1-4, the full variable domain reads EAGVTQSPTHLIKTRGQQATLRCSPISGHTSVYWYQQALGLGLQFLLWYDEGEERNRGNFPPRFSGRQFPNYSSELNVNALELEDSALYLCASSVPGAGEKLFFGSGTQLSVL.